The 26 T cell receptor beta chains below come from one sample, sequenced in a study of beta chain features in type 1 diabetes. Expressed TCRB transcripts were sequenced because the entire RNA isolate underwent reverse transcription. TCRdb's table, derived via immunoSEQ multiplex PCR, lists solely in-frame clones and lacks some. Found here are around 430,000 clones, approximately 30% of them singletons; the top ten hold around 0.065%. The sequencing sample was made of naive CD4+ T cells from blood. The source is a man in his late teens or twenties in good health.

This clone has more than one count but fewer than ten. The rearrangement joins TRBV7-9 to TRBJ2-7; 9 nucleotides align to TRBD2. This CDR3 spans 16 amino acids. Trimming at V came to 4 bases and at J to 3 bases, leaving 10 bases not matched to a gene. Germline values: CDR1 SEHNR, CDR2 FQNEAQ (reference sequence). The CDR3 coding sequence is TGTGCCAGCAGCTCCCTTAGCGGGAGTATTCTCTACGAGCAGTACTTC. This codes for CASSSLSGSILYEQYF.

The V call is TRBV30, the J call TRBJ1-5; D gene uncertain. CDR1 and CDR2 (germline): GTSNPN, SVGIG (reference sequence). Trimming took off 0 bases at V and 6 bases at J, with 15 bases between the two ends. The CDR3 is made up of 15 amino acids. CDR3 bases: TGTGCCTGGAGTGTAACATCGGGCAGGTGTCAGCCCCAGCATTTT. Residues: CAWSVTSGRCQPQHF. The whole variable domain, remainder taken from reference TRBV30 and TRBJ1-5, is SQTIHQWPATLVQPVGSPLSLECTVEGTSNPNLYWYRQAAGRGLQLLFYSVGIGQISSEVPQNLSASRPQDRQFILSSKKLLLSDSGFYLCAWSVTSGRCQPQHFGDGTRLSIL.

The rearrangement joins TRBV5-1 to TRBJ2-7, with D unresolved. The V end was cut by 6 bases, the J end by 2 bases, with 12 bases between. This CDR3 comprises 13 residues. Germline CDR1 SGHRS, CDR2 YFSETQ. The chain's CDR3 is CASTRTETYEQYF. In DNA, the CDR3 is TGCGCCAGCACCAGGACCGAAACCTACGAGCAGTACTTC.

This clone was found once. In nucleotides, the CDR3 is TGTGCCTGGAATCGGGGCACAGTGAGGGAGACCCAGTACTTC. Protein: CAWNRGTVRETQYF. The genes are TRBV30 and TRBJ2-5, with D possibly called TRBD1 or TRBD2 (5 bases each). Germline CDR1 reads GTSNPN; CDR2 reads SVGIG (reference sequence). The CDR3 is 14 amino acids. Between the trimmed V and J ends, which lost 4 bases and 5 bases, there was a span of 17 bases. The full variable domain, rest sourced from reference TRBV30 and TRBJ2-5, is SQTIHQWPATLVQPVGSPLSLECTVEGTSNPNLYWYRQAAGRGLQLLFYSVGIGQISSEVPQNLSASRPQDRQFILSSKKLLLSDSGFYLCAWNRGTVRETQYFGPGTRLLVL.

This clone turned up a few times. Additional DNA sequences in this sample encode the identical CDR3. The rearrangement uses TRBV7-9 and TRBJ2-5; D is unresolved. CDR1 and CDR2 (germline): SEHNR, FQNEAQ (reference sequence). The CDR3 extends over 11 amino acids. V shed 4 bases and J shed 2 bases, with 2 bases lying between them. CDR3 DNA sequence: TGTGCCAGCAGCTCTCAAGAGACCCAGTACTTC. This translates into CASSSQETQYF.

This clone was observed a handful of times. This rearrangement joins TRBV29-1 to TRBJ2-5; tentative D call: TRBD1 (6 bases). Germline V gene sequence: CDR1 SQVTM, CDR2 ANQGSEA. This CDR3 is 14 amino acids long. Deletions cut 5 bases from V and 5 bases from J, with 18 bases between. The CDR3 sequence: CSVSTLTRGETQYF. CDR3 nucleotides: TGCAGCGTTAGCACCCTAACCAGGGGCGAGACCCAGTACTTC. The full variable domain, completed using reference TRBV29-1 and TRBJ2-5, is SAVISQKPSRDICQRGTSLTIQCQVDSQVTMMFWYRQQPGQSLTLIATANQGSEATYESGFVIDKFPISRPNLTFSTLTVSNMSPEDSSIYLCSVSTLTRGETQYFGPGTRLLVL.

The rearrangement joins TRBV7-8 to TRBJ1-2, with TRBD1 identical over 8 bases. Germline V gene lookup returns CDR1 SGHVS and CDR2 FQNEAQ. Trimming at V came to 4 bases and at J to 7 bases, leaving 11 bases not matched to a gene. CDR3 size: 15 residues. The CDR3: CASSSIDRGIAGYTF. CDR3 in DNA: TGTGCCAGCAGCTCGATTGACAGGGGAATAGCTGGCTACACCTTC. The whole variable domain, filled in from reference TRBV7-8 and TRBJ1-2, reads GAGVSQSPRYKVAKRGQDVALRCDPISGHVSLFWYQQALGQGPEFLTYFQNEAQLDKSGLPSDRFFAERPEGSVSTLKIQRTQQEDSAVYLCASSSIDRGIAGYTFGSGTRLTVV.

This clone was observed a few times. The V call is TRBV6-1, the J call TRBJ2-7; no reliable D call. The ends were cut back, 7 bases at V and 2 bases at J, with 12 bases in the middle. Germline-derived CDR1 and CDR2 are MNHNS and SASEGT. This CDR3 is built from 13 residues. The CDR3 DNA sequence: TGTGCCAGCAACTTGGCGGTTGCCTACGAGCAGTACTTC. This translates into CASNLAVAYEQYF.

This chain connects TRBV30 to TRBJ2-1, with D possibly called TRBD1 or TRBD2 (6 bases each). Trimming removed 4 bases from V and 9 bases from J, with 13 bases in between. Germline lookup yields CDR1 GTSNPN and CDR2 SVGIG (reference sequence). The CDR3 runs 12 residues. The CDR3 reads CAWKGGFGEQFF. CDR3 in DNA: TGTGCCTGGAAGGGGGGTTTCGGTGAGCAGTTCTTC. The variable domain in full, with the rest retrieved from reference TRBV30 and TRBJ2-1, is SQTIHQWPATLVQPVGSPLSLECTVEGTSNPNLYWYRQAAGRGLQLLFYSVGIGQISSEVPQNLSASRPQDRQFILSSKKLLLSDSGFYLCAWKGGFGEQFFGPGTRLTVL.

V and J are TRBV7-2 and TRBJ2-7; 12 bases fit TRBD2. Unmatched junction bases numbered 6, after V lost 4 bases and J lost 5 bases. The CDR3 is 15 amino acids. Germline V gene sequence: CDR1 SGHTA, CDR2 FQGNSA. CDR3 coding DNA: TGTGCCAGCAGCTCCCGACTAGCGGGAGTAAACGAGCAGTACTTC. It is translated as CASSSRLAGVNEQYF. Drawing the rest from reference TRBV7-2 and TRBJ2-7, the complete variable domain is GAGVSQSPSNKVTEKGKDVELRCDPISGHTALYWYRQSLGQGLEFLIYFQGNSAPDKSGLPSDRFSAERTGGSVSTLTIQRTQQEDSAVYLCASSSRLAGVNEQYFGPGTRLTVT.

This clone has only a few counts. This sequence joins TRBV5-4 and TRBJ2-5; TRBD2 matches at 7 bases. V lost 4 bases and J lost 8; bases outside the gene matches: 11. Germline CDR1 reads SGHNT; CDR2 reads YYREEE (reference sequence). The CDR3 is 14 amino acids. The CDR3 reads CASSPEWSSGTQYF. DNA of the CDR3: TGTGCCAGCAGCCCTGAGTGGTCTAGCGGAACCCAGTACTTC.

This clone was detected only a few times. The rearrangement uses TRBV30 and TRBJ2-7; 9 nucleotides agree with TRBD1. V lost 4 bases, J lost 5 bases, and 6 bases stayed unmatched. The CDR3 is made up of 13 amino acids. Germline V gives CDR1 GTSNPN, CDR2 SVGIG (reference sequence). CDR3 DNA: TGTGCCTGGACCCGGGACAGGGAACACGAGCAGTACTTC. Protein: CAWTRDREHEQYF. The variable domain in full, with the rest retrieved from reference TRBV30 and TRBJ2-7, is SQTIHQWPATLVQPVGSPLSLECTVEGTSNPNLYWYRQAAGRGLQLLFYSVGIGQISSEVPQNLSASRPQDRQFILSSKKLLLSDSGFYLCAWTRDREHEQYFGPGTRLTVT.

This clone was recorded a few times. The gene calls are TRBV6-6 and TRBJ2-5; 8 bases fit TRBD2. J was trimmed by 5 bases and V by 7 bases; bases with no gene match: 6. The CDR3 loop spans 13 amino acids. Germline lookup yields CDR1 MNHNY and CDR2 SVGAGI (reference sequence). CDR3 sequence: CASTSGRRETQYF. The CDR3 coding sequence is TGTGCCAGCACCAGCGGGAGAAGGGAGACCCAGTACTTC.

Turning to this clone: Other DNA sequences of this sample code for an identical CDR3. The chain uses TRBV30 and TRBJ1-1; tentative D call: TRBD1 (5 bases). This CDR3 has 13 residues. V was clipped by 1 base and J by 3 bases, with 9 bases between them. Germline CDR1 GTSNPN, CDR2 SVGIG (reference sequence). CDR3 amino acids: CAWSAGGYTEAFF. The CDR3 nucleotides are TGTGCCTGGAGTGCCGGGGGGTACACTGAAGCTTTCTTT.

The chain employs TRBV30 and TRBJ2-4; D call uncertain. Germline CDR1 is GTSNPN and CDR2 is SVGIG (reference sequence). There are 15 residues in the CDR3. V was pared by 3 bases and J by 5 bases, with 17 bases between. The CDR3 region has the DNA TGTGCCTGGAGGAAGGTCGGGTTCGTGGAAAACATTCAGTACTTC. As protein: CAWRKVGFVENIQYF. The full variable domain, its missing parts supplied by reference TRBV30 and TRBJ2-4, is SQTIHQWPATLVQPVGSPLSLECTVEGTSNPNLYWYRQAAGRGLQLLFYSVGIGQISSEVPQNLSASRPQDRQFILSSKKLLLSDSGFYLCAWRKVGFVENIQYFGAGTRLSVL.

This clone has more than one count but fewer than ten. This chain connects TRBV5-1 to TRBJ2-3; no firm D call. This CDR3 has 14 amino acids. V lost 6 bases and J lost 2, with 13 bases in between. The germline V gene has CDR1 SGHRS and CDR2 YFSETQ. This CDR3 reads CASTPGTATDTQYF. The CDR3 DNA sequence: TGCGCCAGCACACCAGGCACCGCCACAGATACGCAGTATTTT.

This clone was detected a few times. The chain uses TRBV30 and TRBJ2-7; D is unresolved. Germline-derived CDR1 and CDR2 are GTSNPN and SVGIG (reference sequence). The CDR3 runs to 14 residues. With 0 bases removed from V and 2 bases from J, the gap between germline ends came to 11 bases. CDR3: CAWSVRSGPYEQYF. The DNA for the CDR3 is TGTGCCTGGAGTGTAAGATCAGGTCCCTACGAGCAGTACTTC.

The gene calls are TRBV7-9 and TRBJ2-6; TRBD1 might be the D (5 bases). Trimming pared 4 bases from V and 2 bases from J, leaving 12 bases between. This CDR3 is 16 amino acids long. Germline V gene sequence: CDR1 SEHNR, CDR2 FQNEAQ (reference sequence). CDR3 bases: TGTGCCAGCAGCTGGCAGGGTCAAACTGGGGCCAACGTCCTGACTTTC. This codes for CASSWQGQTGANVLTF.

V and J are TRBV7-2 and TRBJ2-3, with D perhaps assigned TRBD1 or TRBD2 (5 bases each). The CDR3 extends over 15 amino acids. With 6 bases removed from V and 2 bases from J, the gap between germline ends came to 15 bases. Germline V gene sequence: CDR1 SGHTA, CDR2 FQGNSA. The CDR3 DNA follows: TGTGCCAGCAGTCGCAACAGAGGGACCACAGATACGCAGTATTTT. This translates into CASSRNRGTTDTQYF.

The chain has TRBV6-5 and TRBJ2-1, with TRBD2 as a possible D gene (5 bases). Germline assignment: CDR1 MNHEY and CDR2 SVGAGI. With 5 bases removed from V and 9 bases from J, the gap between germline ends came to 8 bases. The CDR3 has 11 amino acids. This chain's CDR3 is CASSHGIEQFF. As DNA, the CDR3 is TGTGCCAGCAGTCACGGGATTGAGCAGTTCTTC.

The V gene is TRBV7-3, the J gene TRBJ2-1; 8 bases agree with TRBD2. Trimming at V came to 4 bases and at J to 10 bases, leaving 6 bases not matched to a gene. Per germline, CDR1 SGHTA and CDR2 FQGTGA. The CDR3 sequence is 13 residues long. This CDR3 is CASSSGLVGEQFF. In DNA form, the CDR3 reads TGTGCCAGCAGCTCGGGACTAGTGGGCGAGCAGTTCTTC.

In the case of this clone: The junction departs from the called germline gene at one end, perhaps through a read error. V and J are TRBV5-5 and TRBJ2-1; TRBD1 or TRBD2 may be the D gene (5 bases each). The CDR3 loop spans 15 amino acids. Germline CDR1 SGHKS, CDR2 YYEKEE (reference sequence). DNA for the CDR3: TGTGCCAGCAGTTTGGGACGGAATTGGGATAATGAGCAGTTCTTC. This translates into CASSLGRNWDNEQFF.

The V gene is TRBV12-5, the J gene TRBJ2-1; 8 bases fit TRBD1. The CDR3 loop spans 14 amino acids. From germline, CDR1 is LGHNT and CDR2 FRNRAP. V shed 3 bases, J shed 9 bases, and the junction held 7 bases outside the gene matches. CDR3 DNA sequence: TGTGCTAGTGGTTTCGACAGGGGACTGCCTGAGCAGTTCTTC. This codes for CASGFDRGLPEQFF.

The genes are TRBV29-1 and TRBJ1-2, with D possibly matching TRBD1 (5 bases). Germline CDR1 reads SQVTM; CDR2 reads ANQGSEA. V was shortened by 4 bases and J by 3 bases, with 15 bases between the two germline ends. CDR3 size: 14 residues. The CDR3 loop reads CSVVLPPGYYGYTF. DNA of the CDR3: TGCAGCGTTGTTCTCCCCCCAGGGTACTATGGCTACACCTTC.

The rearrangement uses TRBV15 and TRBJ2-7; D is perhaps TRBD1 or TRBD2 (6 bases each). Germline loops: CDR1 LNHNV, CDR2 YYDKDF (reference sequence). This CDR3 has 15 residues. V was shortened by 3 bases and J by 5 bases, with 17 bases between the two germline ends. This CDR3 is CATSSSGAGYDEQYF. The CDR3 DNA reads TGTGCCACCAGCAGTTCGGGGGCGGGTTACGACGAGCAGTACTTC.

This clone was detected a few times. J is TRBJ2-3 and V is TRBV7-2; D not resolved. Germline lookup yields CDR1 SGHTA and CDR2 FQGNSA. This CDR3 is 15 amino acids long. The ends were cut back, 2 bases at V and 2 bases at J, with 11 bases in the middle. The CDR3 region is CASSLRLPSTDTQYF. In DNA form, the CDR3 reads TGTGCCAGCAGCTTAAGGCTCCCATCCACAGATACGCAGTATTTT.